A selection of T cell receptor beta chains follows, all from one sample in a study of early T cells in non-severe SARS-CoV-2 infection. TCRdb re-called the 5' RACE reads through MiXCR, storing one row per CDR3 protein. The table includes approximately 77,000 distinct CDR3 sequences, about 5% detected once. Sequences were derived from whole blood, sampled at baseline. These receptor sequences come from an adult who was a healthcare worker with PCR-confirmed SARS-CoV-2 infection or an uninfected control (not recorded which). CDR3s include the opening cysteine and the closing phenylalanine or tryptophan. The D gene is left open where the match is weak. Clone size is shown for a subset of rows, as once, few, many or a class of expanded clone.

TRBV30,few,NA,TRBJ2-7,CAWSWDGYEQYF,TGTGCCTGGAGTTGGGACGGCTACGAGCAGTACTTC
TRBV9,many,TRBD2,TRBJ2-1,CASSVGGGRQFF,TGTGCCAGCAGCGTAGGTGGCGGGAGACAGTTCTTC
TRBV20-1,many,NA,TRBJ2-1,CSARDHNSLDYNEQFF,TGCAGTGCTAGAGATCACAATAGCTTGGACTACAATGAGCAGTTCTTC
TRBV29-1,many,NA,TRBJ2-7,CSVRSPGVREQYF,TGCAGCGTGCGATCTCCAGGGGTTCGCGAGCAGTACTTC
TRBV10-3,few,NA,TRBJ2-3,CAISASEQTDTQYF,TGTGCCATCAGTGCAAGCGAACAAACAGATACGCAGTATTTT
TRBV6-5,many,TRBD1,TRBJ1-6,CASSPDRGRNSPLHF,TGTGCCAGCAGTCCAGACAGGGGACGTAATTCACCCCTCCACTTT
TRBV6-5,NA,NA,TRBJ1-5,CASSWTDPKSNQPQHF,TGTGCCAGCAGCTGGACAGATCCAAAGTCAAATCAGCCCCAGCATTTT
TRBV6-2/TRBV6-3,many,NA,TRBJ1-5,CASSYGRGPSNQPQHF,TGTGCCAGCAGTTACGGGCGGGGACCTAGCAATCAGCCCCAGCATTTT
TRBV7-3,many,NA,TRBJ2-5,CASSSPGETQYF,TGTGCCAGCAGCTCCCCAGGCGAGACCCAGTACTTC
TRBV29-1,few,TRBD1,TRBJ1-2,CSVGDSAYGYTF,TGCAGCGTTGGGGACAGCGCCTATGGCTACACCTTC
TRBV27,few,TRBD1,TRBJ1-2,CASRSPAGDRGNYGYTF,TGTGCCAGCAGGTCCCCAGCCGGGGACAGGGGCAACTATGGCTACACCTTC
TRBV13,few,TRBD1,TRBJ2-1,CASSFRDRGIDEQFF,TGTGCCAGCAGCTTCAGAGACAGGGGCATCGATGAGCAGTTCTTC
TRBV11-3,few,NA,TRBJ2-2,CASSNNPIERGTGELFF,TGTGCCAGCAGCAACAACCCAATAGAACGAGGCACCGGGGAGCTGTTTTTT
TRBV7-2,NA,TRBD2,TRBJ2-5,CASSFRLAGVTETQYF,TGTGCCAGCAGCTTTAGACTAGCGGGAGTCACGGAGACCCAGTACTTC
TRBV18,few,TRBD1,TRBJ2-1,CASSRTTGGNNEQFF,TGTGCCAGCTCACGCACGACAGGGGGAAACAATGAGCAGTTCTTC
TRBV27,NA,TRBD2,TRBJ2-7,CASSSSGSSYEQYF,TGTGCCAGCAGTTCTAGCGGGAGCTCCTACGAGCAGTACTTC
TRBV28,NA,TRBD1,TRBJ1-6,CASRTGGRYSPLHF,TGTGCCAGCAGGACAGGGGGACGCTATTCACCCCTCCACTTT
TRBV29-1,many,TRBD1,TRBJ2-1,CSVGGQTGINEQFF,TGCAGCGTTGGGGGTCAGACAGGGATAAATGAGCAGTTCTTC
TRBV25-1,few,NA,TRBJ1-5,CASSEGEGQPQHF,TGTGCCAGCAGTGAGGGGGAGGGGCAGCCCCAGCATTTT
TRBV12-3/TRBV12-4,NA,TRBD2,TRBJ2-2,CASSPRASGRRVTGELFF,TGTGCCAGCAGCCCTCGGGCTAGCGGGAGACGAGTCACCGGGGAGCTGTTTTTT
TRBV7-2,many,NA,TRBJ2-1,CASSPGRNNEQFF,TGTGCCAGCAGCCCCGGACGGAACAATGAGCAGTTCTTC
TRBV4-2,NA,NA,TRBJ2-7,CASSQLYRESQYEQYF,TGTGCCAGCAGCCAACTTTACCGGGAAAGCCAATACGAGCAGTACTTC
TRBV29-1,many,TRBD1,TRBJ2-2,CSVRGPGSNTGELFF,TGCAGCGTTAGGGGGCCAGGGAGTAACACCGGGGAGCTGTTTTTT
TRBV25-1,many,NA,TRBJ1-2,CASSGEDSFRNGYTF,TGTGCCAGCAGTGGTGAGGACTCCTTTCGGAATGGCTACACCTTC